This T cell receptor (beta chain) was sequenced in a study of blood T cell repertoires in COVID-19. Study summary: There were acute and convalescent COVID-19 samples, and they came from the United States, Italy and Spain. Sources were T cells, B-cell-depleted T cells, or PBMCs; the material itself was cDNA or gDNA.

Comments on this clone: The junction departs from the called germline gene at one end, perhaps through a read error.

Assignments of participants to cohorts depended upon their own reported clinical history. As originally analysed: Amplifying reference gene primers gave estimates of nucleated cell counts. Data came from immunoSEQ multiplex PCR; TCRdb stores just in-frame clones and leaves some out. V, J and clone size reflect that table, while D and trimming were determined from the DNA. The sample contains 150,000 or so clones, roughly nine tenths of which appear only once. Material: PBMCs or T cells enriched from blood (not recorded which). The receptor was derived from a human donor with acute COVID-19. The donor label of this sample is uncertain.

The CDR3 region is CASSPALGQGSYGYTF. CDR3 nucleotide sequence: TGTGCCAGTAGTCCCGCCCTGGGACAGGGGAGCTATGGCTACACTTTC. The rearrangement joins TRBV19 to TRBJ1-2, with 10 bases fitting TRBD1. In germline, CDR1 is LNHDA, CDR2 SQIVND (reference sequence). The CDR3 is 16 residues long.